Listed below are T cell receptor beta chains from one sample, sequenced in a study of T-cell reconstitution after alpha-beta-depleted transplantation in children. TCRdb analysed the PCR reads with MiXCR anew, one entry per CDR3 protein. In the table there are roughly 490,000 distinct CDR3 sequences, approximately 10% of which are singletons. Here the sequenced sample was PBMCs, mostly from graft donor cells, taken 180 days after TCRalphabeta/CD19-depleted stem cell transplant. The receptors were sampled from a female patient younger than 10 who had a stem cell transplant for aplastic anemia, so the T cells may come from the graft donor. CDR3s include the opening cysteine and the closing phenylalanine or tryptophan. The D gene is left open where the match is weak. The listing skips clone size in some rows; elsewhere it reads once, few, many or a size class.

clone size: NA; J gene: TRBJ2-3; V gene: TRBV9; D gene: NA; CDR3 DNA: TGTGCCAGCAGCGGCAGGCAGGGATTGGAAGATACGCAGTATTTT; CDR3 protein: CASSGRQGLEDTQYF
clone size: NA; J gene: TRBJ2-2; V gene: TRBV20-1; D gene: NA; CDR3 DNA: TGCAGTGCTAGTAGACCCCCCGGGGAGCTGTTTTTT; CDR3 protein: CSASRPPGELFF
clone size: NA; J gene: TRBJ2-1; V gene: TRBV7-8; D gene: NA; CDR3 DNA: TGTGCCAGCAGCCCTCGGCCCCCGGGCCGAGGGAATGAGCAGTTCTTC; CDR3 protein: CASSPRPPGRGNEQFF
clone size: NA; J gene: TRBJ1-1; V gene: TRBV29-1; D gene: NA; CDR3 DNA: TGCAGCGTTGACAGGCAGAACACTGAAGCTTTCTTT; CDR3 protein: CSVDRQNTEAFF
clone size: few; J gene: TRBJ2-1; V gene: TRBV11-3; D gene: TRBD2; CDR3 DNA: TGTGCCAGCAGCTCCCGGGACTACTCCCCCGGGGAGCAGTTCTTC; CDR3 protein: CASSSRDYSPGEQFF
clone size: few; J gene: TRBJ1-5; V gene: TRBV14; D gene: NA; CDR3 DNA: TGTGCCAGCAGCCCTAAGTGGTCGGGACGGTCGTGGCCCCAGCATTTT; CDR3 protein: CASSPKWSGRSWPQHF
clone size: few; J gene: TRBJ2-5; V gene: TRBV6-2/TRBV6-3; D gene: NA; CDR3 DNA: TGTGCCAGCAGTTCCCCGCTAGCTCCCTGGCCCCACCAAGAGACCCAGTACTTC; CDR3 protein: CASSSPLAPWPHQETQYF
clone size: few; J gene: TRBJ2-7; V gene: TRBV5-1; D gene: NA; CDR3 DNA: TGCGCCAGCAGCTTATCCTACAGGGTTCCCGACGAGCAGTACTTC; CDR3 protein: CASSLSYRVPDEQYF
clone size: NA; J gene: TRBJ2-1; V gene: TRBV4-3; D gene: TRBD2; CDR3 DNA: TGCGCCAGCAGCCAAGAAACCCTAGCGGGGTGGGATGAGCAGTTCTTC; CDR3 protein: CASSQETLAGWDEQFF
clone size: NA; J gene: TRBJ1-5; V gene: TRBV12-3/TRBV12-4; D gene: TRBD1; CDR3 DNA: TGTGCCAGCAGTTCGGGGGGACAGGGGGCGGATCAGCCCCAGCATTTT; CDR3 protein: CASSSGGQGADQPQHF
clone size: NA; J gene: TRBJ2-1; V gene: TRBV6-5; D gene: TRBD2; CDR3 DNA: TGTGCCAGCAGTTACCCAAGCGGGAGGGCGGGGTACAATGAGCAGTTCTTC; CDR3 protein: CASSYPSGRAGYNEQFF
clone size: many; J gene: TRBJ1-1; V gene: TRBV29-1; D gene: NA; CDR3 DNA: TGCAGCGTTGATAACAGGAACACTGAAGCTTTCTTT; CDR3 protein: CSVDNRNTEAFF
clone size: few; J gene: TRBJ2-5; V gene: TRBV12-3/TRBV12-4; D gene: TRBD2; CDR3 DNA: TGTGCCAGCAACGACCGGGGGGGGCCGAGGGAGACCCAGTACTTC; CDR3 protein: CASNDRGGPRETQYF
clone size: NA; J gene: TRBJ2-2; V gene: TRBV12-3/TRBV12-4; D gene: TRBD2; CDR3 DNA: TGTGCCAGCATCGACCGACTAGCGGGAACCCTCTCTTTCTTCACCGGGGAGCTGTTTTTT; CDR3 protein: CASIDRLAGTLSFFTGELFF
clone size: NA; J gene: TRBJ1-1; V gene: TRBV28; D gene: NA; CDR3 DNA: TGTGCCAGCAGAGACCGAGGGAAGGGGGTGAACACTGAAGCTTTCTTT; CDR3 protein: CASRDRGKGVNTEAFF
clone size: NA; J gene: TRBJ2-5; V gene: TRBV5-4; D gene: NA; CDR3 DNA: TGTGCCAGCAGCTTGCCATTTCCGTACCAAGAGACCCAGTACTTC; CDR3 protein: CASSLPFPYQETQYF
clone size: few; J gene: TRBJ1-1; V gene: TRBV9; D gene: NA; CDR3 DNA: TGTGCCAGCAGCGGAGGGTCAGCCATGAACACTGAAGCTTTCTTT; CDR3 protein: CASSGGSAMNTEAFF
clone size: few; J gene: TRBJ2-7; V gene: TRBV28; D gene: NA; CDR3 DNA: TGTGCCAGCAGTTTCCCCGGGTTAAACTACGAGCAGTACTTC; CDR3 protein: CASSFPGLNYEQYF
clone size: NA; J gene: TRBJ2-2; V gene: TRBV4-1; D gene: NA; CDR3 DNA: TGCGCCAGCAGCCAAGATAGGGTGGGAGTTCGGTTTTTT; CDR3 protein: CASSQDRVGVRFF
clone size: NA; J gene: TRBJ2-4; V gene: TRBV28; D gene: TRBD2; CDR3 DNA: TGTGCCAGCAGTTTATTTCTAGCGGGGGACAAAAACATTCAGTACTTC; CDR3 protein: CASSLFLAGDKNIQYF
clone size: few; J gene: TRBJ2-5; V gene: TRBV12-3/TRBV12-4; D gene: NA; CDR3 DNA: TGTGCCAGCAGTCGAGACATGTACCAAGAGACCCAGTACTTC; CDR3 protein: CASSRDMYQETQYF
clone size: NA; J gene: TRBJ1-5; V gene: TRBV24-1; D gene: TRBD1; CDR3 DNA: TGTGCCACCAGTGACCCGGGACAGGGTAGCAATCAGCCCCAGCATTTT; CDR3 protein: CATSDPGQGSNQPQHF
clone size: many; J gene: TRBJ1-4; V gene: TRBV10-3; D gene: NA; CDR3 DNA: TGTGCCATCAAGGGAGACCAAAAGGAAAAACTGTTTTTT; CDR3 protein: CAIKGDQKEKLFF
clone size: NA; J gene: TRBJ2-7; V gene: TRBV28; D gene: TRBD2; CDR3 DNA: TGTGCCAGCAGTTTACCAGGACTAGCGGGAGTTAACCCCTACGAGCAGTACTTC; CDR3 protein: CASSLPGLAGVNPYEQYF
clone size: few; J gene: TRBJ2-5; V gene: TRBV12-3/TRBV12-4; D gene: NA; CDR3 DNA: TGTGCCAGCAGTTTAGCGCGAGCGGAGACCCAGTACTTC; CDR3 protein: CASSLARAETQYF
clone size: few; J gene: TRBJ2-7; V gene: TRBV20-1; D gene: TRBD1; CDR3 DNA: TGCAGTGCCCCCTCCGTAACAGGGGACGCCTACGAGCAGTACTTC; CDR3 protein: CSAPSVTGDAYEQYF
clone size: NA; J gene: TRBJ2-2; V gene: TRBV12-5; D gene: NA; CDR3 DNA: TGTGCTAGTGGACTCACAGGCTTGAACACCGGGGAGCTGTTTTTT; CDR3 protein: CASGLTGLNTGELFF
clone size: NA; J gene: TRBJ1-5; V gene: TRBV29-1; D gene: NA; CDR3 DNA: TGCAGCGCAGCGGACCGCGGAGAGCAGCCCCAGCATTTT; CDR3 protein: CSAADRGEQPQHF
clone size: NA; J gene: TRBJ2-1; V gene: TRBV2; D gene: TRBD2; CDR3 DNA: TGTGCCAGCCTCCGGGAGGCGTCTGAGCAGTTCTTC; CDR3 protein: CASLREASEQFF
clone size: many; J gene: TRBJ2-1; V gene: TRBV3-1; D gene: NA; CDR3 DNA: TGTGCCAGCAGCCAAGATACCGGGGCTTACAATGAGCAGTTCTTC; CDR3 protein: CASSQDTGAYNEQFF